Presented here are 18 T cell receptor beta chains from one specimen sequenced in a study of neurological immune-mediated disorders. TCRdb reanalysed the 5' RACE reads using MiXCR and keeps one entry per CDR3 protein. The sample has about 33,000 distinct CDR3 sequences; about 13% are singletons. Time point specified: longitudinal time-point 2. The material sequenced was PBMCs. The receptors originated from a middle-aged woman in good health.

This clonotype has ten or more counts. In DNA form, the CDR3 reads TGTGCCAGCAGTTCGGGGCCTGAAGCTTTCTTT. Translated: CASSSGPEAFF. The chain is built from TRBV11-2 and TRBJ1-1; possible D gene TRBD1, 5 bases. CDR3 length equals 11 residues. Trimming pared 6 bases from V and 6 bases from J, leaving 8 bases between. Germline-derived CDR1 and CDR2 are SGHAT and FQNNGV.

This clonotype was counted at least ten times. The rearrangement joins TRBV7-2 to TRBJ1-2; 7 bases are shared with TRBD1. The CDR3 covers 15 residues. The V segment lost 4 bases and the J segment 4 bases; nucleotides outside the gene matches: 9. Germline CDR1 reads SGHTA; CDR2 reads FQGNSA. The CDR3 coding sequence is TGTGCCAGCAGCTCTCGACAGGGACTGTCCTATGGCTACACCTTC. Translated: CASSSRQGLSYGYTF.

This clonotype was counted ten times or more. The chain recombines TRBV5-1 with TRBJ2-2; a weak D match, TRBD1 (6 bases). The CDR3 extends over 15 amino acids. Germline CDR1 SGHRS, CDR2 YFSETQ. V dropped 3 bases and J dropped 4 bases, with 13 bases sitting between them. This CDR3 is CASSSETGSTGELFF. In DNA, the CDR3 is TGCGCCAGCAGCTCAGAGACAGGAAGCACCGGGGAGCTGTTTTTT. Looking up the rest from reference TRBV5-1 and TRBJ2-2 gives the full variable domain: KAGVTQTPRYLIKTRGQQVTLSCSPISGHRSVSWYQQTPGQGLQFLFEYFSETQRNKGNFPGRFSGRQFSNSRSEMNVSTLELGDSALYLCASSSETGSTGELFFGEGSRLTVL.

Ten or more counts support this clonotype. The chain employs TRBV7-9 and TRBJ2-7; D is perhaps TRBD2 (6 bases). Germline assignment: CDR1 SEHNR and CDR2 FQNEAQ (reference sequence). There are 17 residues in the CDR3. V was trimmed by 4 bases and J by 3 bases, leaving 22 bases between them. The CDR3 coding sequence is TGTGCCAGCAGCTCCACGGGGGACGCACGGGTATTCTACGAGCAGTACTTC. This gives the protein CASSSTGDARVFYEQYF.

This clonotype was seen at least ten times. The chain's CDR3 is CASSTMRGEKLFF. CDR3 bases: TGTGCCAGCAGCACCATGCGGGGGGAAAAACTGTTTTTT. The V call is TRBV7-3, the J call TRBJ1-4; the D gene is possibly TRBD1 (5 bases). V lost 5 bases to trimming and J lost 8 bases, with 12 bases between them. CDR1 is SGHTA, CDR2 FQGTGA, per germline. The CDR3 covers 13 residues.

The J gene is TRBJ2-6, the V gene TRBV7-8, with D maybe TRBD2 (6 bases). Trimming left V 5 bases short and J 0 bases short, with 14 bases between. Germline V gene lookup returns CDR1 SGHVS and CDR2 FQNEAQ. The CDR3 sequence is 17 residues long. DNA for the CDR3: TGTGCCAGCAGCCCGCGGGACGCCCGCTCTGGGGCCAACGTCCTGACTTTC. This translates into CASSPRDARSGANVLTF. Filled out from reference TRBV7-8 and TRBJ2-6, the complete variable domain reads GAGVSQSPRYKVAKRGQDVALRCDPISGHVSLFWYQQALGQGPEFLTYFQNEAQLDKSGLPSDRFFAERPEGSVSTLKIQRTQQEDSAVYLCASSPRDARSGANVLTFGAGSRLTVL.

This clonotype came up many times. The rearrangement joins TRBV5-1 to TRBJ2-2, with TRBD2 as a possible D gene (7 bases). The CDR3 covers 14 residues. Germline V CDR1 and CDR2: SGHRS, YFSETQ. V was pared by 7 bases and J by 2 bases, with 12 bases between. CDR3 bases: TGCGCCAGCCGGGGGGACACCAACACCGGGGAGCTGTTTTTT. Translated: CASRGDTNTGELFF.

The V and J genes are TRBV7-2 and TRBJ1-1; no reliable D call. The CDR3 extends over 13 amino acids. V lost 1 base, J lost 1 base, and 4 bases lay in between. In germline, CDR1 is SGHTA, CDR2 FQGNSA. The CDR3 DNA follows: TGTGCCAGCAGCTTAGGCACGAACACTGAAGCTTTCTTT. Its protein product is CASSLGTNTEAFF. The full variable domain, in which reference TRBV7-2 and TRBJ1-1 provide the parts outside the CDR3, is GAGVSQSPSNKVTEKGKDVELRCDPISGHTALYWYRQSLGQGLEFLIYFQGNSAPDKSGLPSDRFSAERTGGSVSTLTIQRTQQEDSAVYLCASSLGTNTEAFFGQGTRLTVV.

This clonotype has a count of ten or more. This rearrangement joins TRBV10-3 to TRBJ2-7; 10 bases are shared with TRBD1. Germline trimming cut 6 bases from V and 1 base from J; bases unmatched to any gene: 6. The CDR3 contains 15 residues. Germline CDR1 ENHRY, CDR2 SYGVKD. In DNA, the CDR3 is TGTGCCATCAGCGACAGGGACAGGGGATCCTACGAGCAGTACTTC. Protein sequence: CAISDRDRGSYEQYF.

This clonotype appeared many times. The CDR3 sequence: CASSLSLAGGYNEQFF. CDR3 sequence (DNA): TGTGCCAGCAGTTTATCCCTAGCGGGGGGATACAATGAGCAGTTCTTC. V and J are TRBV27 and TRBJ2-1, with 11 positions matching TRBD2. CDR1 MNHEY and CDR2 SMNVEV come from the germline V gene (reference sequence). This CDR3 spans 16 amino acids. The V gene end was trimmed by 0 bases and the J gene end by 4 bases; junction bases not matched to a gene: 2.

This clonotype has at least ten counts. The rearrangement uses TRBV4-3 and TRBJ2-7; D not certain. Germline CDR1 reads LGHNA; CDR2 reads YSLEER. Trimming removed 3 bases from V and 5 bases from J, with 20 bases in between. This CDR3 is 16 amino acids long. In DNA, the CDR3 is TGCGCCAGCAGCCAGGATTTGCGGCCCCAAGGGCACGAGCAGTACTTC. This encodes CASSQDLRPQGHEQYF.

This rearrangement joins TRBV18 to TRBJ1-3; D remains ambiguous. Germline V gives CDR1 KGHSH, CDR2 LQKENI. V was trimmed by 0 bases and J by 4 bases, leaving 4 bases between them. The CDR3 has 13 amino acids. CDR3 DNA: TGTGCCAGCTCACCACCAGACGGAAACACCATATATTTT. Translation gives CASSPPDGNTIYF.

This clonotype came up many times. The chain combines TRBV7-8 with TRBJ1-1; 8 nucleotides agree with TRBD1. The CDR3 has 15 amino acids. Unmatched junction bases numbered 1, after V lost 1 base and J lost 0 bases. The germline CDR1 and CDR2 sequences are SGHVS and FQNEAQ. CDR3 nucleotides: TGTGCCAGCAGCTTAGACAGGGGGATGAACACTGAAGCTTTCTTT. It specifies CASSLDRGMNTEAFF.

At least ten counts were recorded for this clonotype. The chain has TRBV3-1 and TRBJ2-1, with D possibly TRBD1 on 5 matching bases. The V end lost 7 bases, the J end lost 6 bases, and 22 bases lay between the germline ends. There are 16 residues in the CDR3. Germline CDR1 is LGHDT and CDR2 is YNNKEL (reference sequence). CDR3 sequence reads: CASTPFRAGLSNEQFF. CDR3 DNA sequence: TGTGCCAGCACCCCTTTCAGGGCCGGCCTTAGCAATGAGCAGTTCTTC.

This clonotype was seen repeatedly, ten times or more. The chain is built from TRBV4-1 and TRBJ2-7; D remains unclear. The CDR3 extends over 17 amino acids. CDR1 is MGHRA, CDR2 YSYEKL, per germline. Trimming took off 0 bases at V and 2 bases at J, with 17 bases between the two ends. This chain's CDR3 is CASSQDPDGRPAYEQYF. CDR3 bases: TGCGCCAGCAGCCAAGATCCCGATGGTCGCCCAGCCTACGAGCAGTACTTC.

This clonotype was seen ten or more times. The chain has TRBV12-3 or TRBV12-4 and TRBJ1-3; weak D call: TRBD1 (5 bases). Trimming took off 3 bases at V and 0 bases at J, with 12 bases between the two ends. The CDR3 covers 16 residues. This chain's CDR3 is CASSFRTDISGNTIYF. The CDR3 bases are TGTGCCAGCAGTTTCCGGACGGACATCTCTGGAAACACCATATATTTT.

This clonotype appeared many times. The rearrangement links TRBV20-1 to TRBJ2-5, with 9 bases identical to TRBD2. The CDR3 length is 14 residues. Trimming took 3 bases from V and 6 from J; bases not matched to a gene: 8. In germline, CDR1 is DFQATT, CDR2 SNEGSKA (reference sequence). This CDR3 reads CSASIAGEGKTQYF. The CDR3, as DNA: TGCAGTGCTAGTATAGCGGGAGAGGGAAAGACCCAGTACTTC.

This clonotype was counted at least ten times. The rearrangement links TRBV12-3 or TRBV12-4 to TRBJ2-5; 7 nucleotides align to TRBD1. Trimming removed 6 bases from V and 3 bases from J; junction bases left unmatched: 7. The CDR3 extends over 14 amino acids. Here the CDR3 reads CASSQPGTEETQYF. The CDR3 coding sequence is TGTGCCAGCAGCCAGCCCGGGACAGAAGAGACCCAGTACTTC.